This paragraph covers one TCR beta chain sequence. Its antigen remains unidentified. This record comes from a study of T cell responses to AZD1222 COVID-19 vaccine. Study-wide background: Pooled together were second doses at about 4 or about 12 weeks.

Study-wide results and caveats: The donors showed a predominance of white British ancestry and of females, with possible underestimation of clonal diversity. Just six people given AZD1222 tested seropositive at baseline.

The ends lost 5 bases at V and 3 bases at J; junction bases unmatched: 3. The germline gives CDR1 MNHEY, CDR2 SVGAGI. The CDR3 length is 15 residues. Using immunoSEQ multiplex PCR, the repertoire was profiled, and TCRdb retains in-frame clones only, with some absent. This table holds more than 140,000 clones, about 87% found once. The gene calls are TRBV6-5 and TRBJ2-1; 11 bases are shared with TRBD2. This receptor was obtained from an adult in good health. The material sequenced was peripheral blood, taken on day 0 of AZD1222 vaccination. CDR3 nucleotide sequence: TGTGCCAGCAGTACTAGCGGGGGAAACTACAATGAGCAGTTCTTC. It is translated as CASSTSGGNYNEQFF.